This TCR beta chain was recovered during a study of blood T cells in healthy people across ages. About the study: For every two T cells, template switching captured about one barcoded beta molecule. Findings and caveats of the study: The donors' CMV status was not determined, possibly confounding changes in expanded clonotypes. The long-lived group displayed more naive CD4+ cells, plus higher diversity, than the aged donors did.

Germline CDR1 and CDR2: SGHTA and FQGNSA. V was clipped by 1 base and J by 11 bases, with 23 bases between them. This CDR3 region has 16 residues. Comments on this clonotype: Its matching antigen is unknown.

A sample-barcoded 5' primer and a J-beta primer mix were used in a second PCR of about 7 to 12 cycles. A 12-random-nucleotide template-switch adaptor tagged each cDNA molecule. In TCRdb, the 5' RACE reads were re-called with MiXCR into one record per CDR3 protein. The table includes about 780,000 distinct CDR3 sequences, about 45% detected once. This TCR was sampled from a man older than 75 in good health. The J gene is TRBJ2-5, the V gene TRBV7-2; TRBD2 is a possible D gene (5 bases). Sequenced: blood. The DNA of the CDR3 is TGTGCCAGCAGCTTAGTTTCCGTACTAGTGCAAAATGAGCAGTACTTC. Its translation: CASSLVSVLVQNEQYF.